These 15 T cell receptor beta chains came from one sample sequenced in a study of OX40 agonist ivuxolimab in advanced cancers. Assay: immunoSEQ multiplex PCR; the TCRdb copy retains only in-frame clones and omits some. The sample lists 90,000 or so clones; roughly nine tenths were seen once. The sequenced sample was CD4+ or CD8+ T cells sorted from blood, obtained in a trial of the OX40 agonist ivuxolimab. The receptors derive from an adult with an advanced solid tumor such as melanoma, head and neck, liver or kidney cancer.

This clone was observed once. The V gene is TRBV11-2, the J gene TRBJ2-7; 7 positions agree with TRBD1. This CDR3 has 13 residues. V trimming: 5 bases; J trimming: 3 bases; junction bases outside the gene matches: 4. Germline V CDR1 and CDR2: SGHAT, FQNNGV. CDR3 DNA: TGTGCCAGCAGCCCGACAGGGTTCTACGAGCAGTACTTC. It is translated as CASSPTGFYEQYF.

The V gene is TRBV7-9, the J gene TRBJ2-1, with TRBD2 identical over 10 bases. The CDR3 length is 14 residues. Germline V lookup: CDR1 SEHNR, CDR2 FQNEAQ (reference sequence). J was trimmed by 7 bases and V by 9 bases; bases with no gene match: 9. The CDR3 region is CASLLAGVGNEQFF. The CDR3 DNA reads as TGTGCCAGTCTCCTAGCGGGAGTAGGGAATGAGCAGTTCTTC.

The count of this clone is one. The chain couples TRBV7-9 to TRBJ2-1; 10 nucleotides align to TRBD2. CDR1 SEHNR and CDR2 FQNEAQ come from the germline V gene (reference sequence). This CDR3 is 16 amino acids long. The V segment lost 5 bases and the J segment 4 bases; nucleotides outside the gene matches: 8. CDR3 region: CASSAFRTSGYNEQFF. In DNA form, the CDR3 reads TGTGCCAGCAGCGCGTTCAGGACTAGCGGTTACAATGAGCAGTTCTTC.

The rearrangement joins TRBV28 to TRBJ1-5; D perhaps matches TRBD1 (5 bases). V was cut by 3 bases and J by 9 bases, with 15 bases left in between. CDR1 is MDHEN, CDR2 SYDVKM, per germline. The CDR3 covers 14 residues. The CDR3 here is CASSFLLGGGPQHF. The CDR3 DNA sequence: TGTGCCAGCAGTTTCCTTCTGGGCGGGGGGCCCCAGCATTTT.

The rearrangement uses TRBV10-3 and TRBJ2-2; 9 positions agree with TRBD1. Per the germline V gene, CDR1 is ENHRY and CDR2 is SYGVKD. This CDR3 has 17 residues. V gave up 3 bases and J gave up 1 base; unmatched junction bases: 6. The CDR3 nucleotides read TGTGCCATCAGTGACCCCGGGACAGGGAAGAACACCGGGGAGCTGTTTTTT. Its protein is CAISDPGTGKNTGELFF.

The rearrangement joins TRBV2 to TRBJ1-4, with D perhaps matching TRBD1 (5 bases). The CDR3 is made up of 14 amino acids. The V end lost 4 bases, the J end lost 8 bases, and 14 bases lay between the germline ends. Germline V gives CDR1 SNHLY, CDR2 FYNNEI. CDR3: CASSGQGIGEKLFF. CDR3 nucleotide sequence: TGTGCCAGCAGTGGGCAGGGAATTGGAGAAAAACTGTTTTTT.

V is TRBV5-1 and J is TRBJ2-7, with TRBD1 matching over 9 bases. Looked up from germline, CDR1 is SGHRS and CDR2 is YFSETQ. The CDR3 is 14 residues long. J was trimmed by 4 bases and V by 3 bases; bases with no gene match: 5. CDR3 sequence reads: CASSSLGQGYEQYF. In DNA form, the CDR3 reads TGCGCCAGCAGCTCTCTGGGACAGGGATACGAGCAGTACTTC. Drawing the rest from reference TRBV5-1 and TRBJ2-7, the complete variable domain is KAGVTQTPRYLIKTRGQQVTLSCSPISGHRSVSWYQQTPGQGLQFLFEYFSETQRNKGNFPGRFSGRQFSNSRSEMNVSTLELGDSALYLCASSSLGQGYEQYFGPGTRLTVT.

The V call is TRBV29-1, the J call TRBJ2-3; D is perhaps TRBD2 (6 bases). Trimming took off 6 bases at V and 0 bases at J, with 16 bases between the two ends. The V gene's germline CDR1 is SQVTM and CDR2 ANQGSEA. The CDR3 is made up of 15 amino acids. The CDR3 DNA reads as TGCAGCGTAGCTCCCGGGACTTCTAGCACAGATACGCAGTATTTT. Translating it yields CSVAPGTSSTDTQYF.

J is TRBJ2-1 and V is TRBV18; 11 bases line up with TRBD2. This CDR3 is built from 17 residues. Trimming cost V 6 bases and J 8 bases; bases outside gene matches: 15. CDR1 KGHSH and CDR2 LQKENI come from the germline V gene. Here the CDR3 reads CASSPNSVTSGIYEQFF. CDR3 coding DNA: TGTGCCAGCTCTCCCAATAGCGTGACTAGCGGGATTTATGAGCAGTTCTTC.

In nucleotides, the CDR3 is TGTGCCAGCAGCTCCACTAGCGGGAGGGCCTACGAGCAGTACTTC. Its protein is CASSSTSGRAYEQYF. The gene calls are TRBV9 and TRBJ2-7, with TRBD2 matching 13 bases. CDR3 length equals 15 residues. The V segment lost 4 bases and the J segment 2 bases; nucleotides outside the gene matches: 3. Germline lookup yields CDR1 SGDLS and CDR2 YYNGEE. The full variable domain, its missing parts supplied by reference TRBV9 and TRBJ2-7, is DSGVTQTPKHLITATGQRVTLRCSPRSGDLSVYWYQQSLDQGLQFLIQYYNGEERAKGNILERFSAQQFPDLHSELNLSSLELGDSALYFCASSSTSGRAYEQYFGPGTRLTVT.

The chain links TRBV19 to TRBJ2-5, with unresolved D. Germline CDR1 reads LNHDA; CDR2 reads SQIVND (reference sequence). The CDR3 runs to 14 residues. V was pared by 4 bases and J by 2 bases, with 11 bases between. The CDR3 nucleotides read TGTGCCAGTAGTACCCTGACACTACAAGAGACCCAGTACTTC. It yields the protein CASSTLTLQETQYF.

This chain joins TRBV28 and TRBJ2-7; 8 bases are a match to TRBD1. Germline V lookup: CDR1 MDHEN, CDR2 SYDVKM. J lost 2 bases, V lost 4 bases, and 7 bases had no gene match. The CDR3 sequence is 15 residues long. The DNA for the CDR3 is TGTGCCAGCAGTTCAGGGACAGGATTAGCCTACGAGCAGTACTTC. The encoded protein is CASSSGTGLAYEQYF.

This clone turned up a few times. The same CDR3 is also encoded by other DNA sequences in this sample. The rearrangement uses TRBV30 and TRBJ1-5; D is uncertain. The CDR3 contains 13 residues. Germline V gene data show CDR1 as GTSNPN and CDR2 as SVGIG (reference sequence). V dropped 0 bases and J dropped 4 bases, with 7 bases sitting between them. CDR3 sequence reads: CAWSVGVNQPQHF. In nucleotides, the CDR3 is TGTGCCTGGAGTGTCGGTGTTAATCAGCCCCAGCATTTT.

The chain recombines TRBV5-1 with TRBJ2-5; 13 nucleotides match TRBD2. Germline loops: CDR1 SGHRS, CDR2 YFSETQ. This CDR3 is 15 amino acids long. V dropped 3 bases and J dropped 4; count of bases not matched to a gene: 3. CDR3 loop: CASSSGLAGIETQYF. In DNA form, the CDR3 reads TGCGCCAGCAGCTCGGGACTAGCGGGAATAGAGACCCAGTACTTC.

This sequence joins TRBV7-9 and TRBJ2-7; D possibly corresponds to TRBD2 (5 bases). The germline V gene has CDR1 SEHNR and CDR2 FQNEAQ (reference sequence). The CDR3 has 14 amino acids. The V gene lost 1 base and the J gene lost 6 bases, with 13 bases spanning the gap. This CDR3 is CASSLVGSSGEQYF. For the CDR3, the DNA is TGTGCCAGCAGCTTAGTAGGGAGCAGCGGCGAGCAGTACTTC. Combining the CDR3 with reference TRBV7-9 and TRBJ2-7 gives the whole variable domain DTGVSQNPRHKITKRGQNVTFRCDPISEHNRLYWYRQTLGQGPEFLTYFQNEAQLEKSRLLSDRFSAERPKGSFSTLEIQRTEQGDSAMYLCASSLVGSSGEQYFGPGTRLTVT.